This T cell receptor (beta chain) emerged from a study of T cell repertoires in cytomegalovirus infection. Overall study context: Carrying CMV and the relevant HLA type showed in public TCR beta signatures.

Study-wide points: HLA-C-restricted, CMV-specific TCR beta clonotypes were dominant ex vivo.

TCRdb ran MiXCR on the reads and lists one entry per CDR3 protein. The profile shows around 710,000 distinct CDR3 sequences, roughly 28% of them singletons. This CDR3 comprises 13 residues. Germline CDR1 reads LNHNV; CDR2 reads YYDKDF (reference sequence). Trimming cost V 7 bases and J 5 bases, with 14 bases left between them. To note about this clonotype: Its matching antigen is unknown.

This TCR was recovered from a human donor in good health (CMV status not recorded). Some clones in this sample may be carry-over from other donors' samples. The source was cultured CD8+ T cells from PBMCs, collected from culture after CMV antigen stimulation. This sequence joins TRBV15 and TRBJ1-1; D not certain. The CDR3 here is CATTSVERTEAFF. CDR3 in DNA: TGTGCCACCACCTCTGTGGAGAGAACTGAAGCTTTCTTT.